This T cell receptor (beta chain) was retrieved from a study of cytomegalovirus exposure and HLA in healthy donors. Trimming cost V 6 bases and J 7 bases, with 22 bases left between them. CDR3 length equals 15 residues. CDR1 is MNHNY and CDR2 is SVGAGI in the germline V gene (reference sequence). Both 60 Vbeta primers and 13 Jbeta primers went into the PCR. Using immunoSEQ multiplex PCR, the repertoire was profiled, and TCRdb retains in-frame clones only, with some absent. The table includes 200,000 or so clones, roughly 80% detected once. Material for sequencing was PBMCs. V is TRBV6-6 and J is TRBJ2-7; a weak D match, TRBD2 (6 bases). This sequence originates from a man between 40 and 49 years old in good health and CMV-seronegative. Written as DNA, the CDR3 is TGTGCCAGCAGGGCCGAGGAAGCCGGGAGAGGGGAGCAGTACTTC. Translated, it gives CASRAEEAGRGEQYF.